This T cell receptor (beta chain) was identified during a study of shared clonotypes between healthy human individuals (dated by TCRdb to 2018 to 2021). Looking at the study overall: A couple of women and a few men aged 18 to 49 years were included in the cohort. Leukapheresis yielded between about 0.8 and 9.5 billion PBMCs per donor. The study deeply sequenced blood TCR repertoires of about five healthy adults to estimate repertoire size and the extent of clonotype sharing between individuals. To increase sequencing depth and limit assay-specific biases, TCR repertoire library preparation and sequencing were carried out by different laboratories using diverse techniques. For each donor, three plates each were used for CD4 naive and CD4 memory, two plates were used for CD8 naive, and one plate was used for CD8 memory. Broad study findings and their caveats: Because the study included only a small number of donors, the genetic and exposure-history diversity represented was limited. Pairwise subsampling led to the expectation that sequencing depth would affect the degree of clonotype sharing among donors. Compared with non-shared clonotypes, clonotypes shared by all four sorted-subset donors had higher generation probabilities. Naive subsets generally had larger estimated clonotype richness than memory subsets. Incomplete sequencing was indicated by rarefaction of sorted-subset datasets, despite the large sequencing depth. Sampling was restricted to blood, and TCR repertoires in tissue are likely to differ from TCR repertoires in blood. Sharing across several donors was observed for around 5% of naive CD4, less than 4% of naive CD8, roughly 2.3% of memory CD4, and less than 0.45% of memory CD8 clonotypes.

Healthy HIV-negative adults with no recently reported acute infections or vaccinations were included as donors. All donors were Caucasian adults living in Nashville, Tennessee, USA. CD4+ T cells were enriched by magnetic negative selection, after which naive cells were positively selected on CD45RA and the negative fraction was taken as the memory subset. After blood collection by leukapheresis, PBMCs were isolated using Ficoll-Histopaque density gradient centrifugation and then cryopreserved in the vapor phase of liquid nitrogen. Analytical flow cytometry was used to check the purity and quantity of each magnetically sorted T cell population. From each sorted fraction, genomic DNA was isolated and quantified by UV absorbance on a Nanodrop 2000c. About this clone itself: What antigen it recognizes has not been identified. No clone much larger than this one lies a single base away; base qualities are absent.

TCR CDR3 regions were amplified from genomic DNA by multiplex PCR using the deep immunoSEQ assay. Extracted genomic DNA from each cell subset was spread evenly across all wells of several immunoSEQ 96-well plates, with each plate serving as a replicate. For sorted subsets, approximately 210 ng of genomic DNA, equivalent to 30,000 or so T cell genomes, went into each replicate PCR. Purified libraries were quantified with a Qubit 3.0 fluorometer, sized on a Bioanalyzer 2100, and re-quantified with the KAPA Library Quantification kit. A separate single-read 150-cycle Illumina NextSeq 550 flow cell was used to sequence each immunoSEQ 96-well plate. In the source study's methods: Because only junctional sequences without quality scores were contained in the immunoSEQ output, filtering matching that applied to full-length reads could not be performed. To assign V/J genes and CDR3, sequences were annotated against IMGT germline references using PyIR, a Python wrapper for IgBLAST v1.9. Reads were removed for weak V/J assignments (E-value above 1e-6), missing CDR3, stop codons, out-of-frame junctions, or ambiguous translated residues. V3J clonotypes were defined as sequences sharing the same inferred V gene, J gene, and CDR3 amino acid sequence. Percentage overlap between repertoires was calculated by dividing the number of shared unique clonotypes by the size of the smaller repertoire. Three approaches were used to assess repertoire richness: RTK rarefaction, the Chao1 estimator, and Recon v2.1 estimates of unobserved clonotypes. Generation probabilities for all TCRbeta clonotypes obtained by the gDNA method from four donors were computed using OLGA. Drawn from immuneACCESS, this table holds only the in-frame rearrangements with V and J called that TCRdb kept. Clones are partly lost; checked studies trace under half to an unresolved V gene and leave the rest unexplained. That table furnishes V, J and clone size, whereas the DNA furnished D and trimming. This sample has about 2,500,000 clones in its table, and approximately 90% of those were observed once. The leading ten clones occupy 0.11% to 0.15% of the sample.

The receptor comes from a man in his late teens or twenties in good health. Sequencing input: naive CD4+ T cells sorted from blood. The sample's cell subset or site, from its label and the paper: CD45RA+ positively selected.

The CDR3 sequence is CASSPGFPLPHPSGNTIYF. The bases are TGTGCCAGCAGCCCCGGGTTCCCGCTTCCTCATCCCTCTGGAAACACCATATATTTT. Rearrangement joined TRBV7-2 to TRBJ1-3; too little of a D gene remains to name it. The CDR3 measures 19 amino acids from cysteine to phenylalanine. Just the 57-base CDR3 DNA is kept, in frame starting at base 1. The trim is 5 bases for V and 0 bases for J, with a gap of 23 bases between the germline ends. The germline V gene provides CDR1 SGHTA and CDR2 FQGNSA.